Sequencing of this TCR beta chain was carried out in a study of T-cell reconstitution after alpha-beta-depleted transplantation in children. Study-wide results and limits: Newly produced T cells mostly provided counts and TCRbeta diversity after one year, as hyperexpanded clones declined. At day 60, the high TCRbeta diversity found in some patients originated from recipient T cells and thymic progenitors that had survived. The origin of alpha-beta T cells about two months after transplant was reportedly several hundred expanded graft clones.

Unique molecular identifiers featured in how the TCRbeta library was prepared. TCRdb passed the PCR reads through MiXCR, listing each CDR3 protein once. The sample records about 240,000 distinct CDR3 sequences, roughly a quarter being singletons. This clonotype was observed a few times. Its cognate antigen is unknown. The CDR3 consists of 14 residues. The germline CDR1 and CDR2 sequences are SQVTM and ANQGSEA. Trimming shortened V by 4 bases and J by 0 bases, and 9 bases separated the two germline ends. The V gene is TRBV29-1, the J gene TRBJ1-4; maybe TRBD1 (6 bases). Material: PBMCs, obtained before TCRalphabeta/CD19-depleted stem cell transplant. The TCR was taken from a girl between 2 and 10 years old with Fanconi anemia, due to receive a stem cell transplant. Written as DNA, the CDR3 is TGCAGCGTTGGGACAGCAGCAACTAATGAAAAACTGTTTTTT. Translating it yields CSVGTAATNEKLFF. The whole variable domain, filled in from reference TRBV29-1 and TRBJ1-4, reads SAVISQKPSRDICQRGTSLTIQCQVDSQVTMMFWYRQQPGQSLTLIATANQGSEATYESGFVIDKFPISRPNLTFSTLTVSNMSPEDSSIYLCSVGTAATNEKLFFGSGTQLSVL.